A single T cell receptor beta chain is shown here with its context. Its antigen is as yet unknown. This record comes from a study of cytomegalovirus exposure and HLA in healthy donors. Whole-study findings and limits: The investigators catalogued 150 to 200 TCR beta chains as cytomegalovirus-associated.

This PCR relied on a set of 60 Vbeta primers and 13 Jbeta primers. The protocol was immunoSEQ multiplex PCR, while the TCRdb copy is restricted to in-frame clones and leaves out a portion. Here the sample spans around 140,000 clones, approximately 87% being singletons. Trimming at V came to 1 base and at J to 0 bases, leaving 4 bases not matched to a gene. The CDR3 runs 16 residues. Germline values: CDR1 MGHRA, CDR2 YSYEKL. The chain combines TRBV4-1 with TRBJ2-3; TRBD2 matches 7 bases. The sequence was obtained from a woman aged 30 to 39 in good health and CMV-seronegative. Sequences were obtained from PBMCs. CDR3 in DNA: TGCGCCAGCAGCCAAGTAGGGCGGGGGAGCACAGATACGCAGTATTTT. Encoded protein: CASSQVGRGSTDTQYF.